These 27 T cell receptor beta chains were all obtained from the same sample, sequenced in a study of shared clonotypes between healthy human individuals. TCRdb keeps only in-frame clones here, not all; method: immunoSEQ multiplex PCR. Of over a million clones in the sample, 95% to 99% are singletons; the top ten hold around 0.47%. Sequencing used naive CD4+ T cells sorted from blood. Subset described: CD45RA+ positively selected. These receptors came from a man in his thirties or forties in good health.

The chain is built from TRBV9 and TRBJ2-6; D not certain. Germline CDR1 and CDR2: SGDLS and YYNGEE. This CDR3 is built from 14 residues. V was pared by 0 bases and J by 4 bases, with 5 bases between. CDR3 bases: TGTGCCAGCAGCGTAGCTCTCGGGGCCAACGTCCTGACTTTC. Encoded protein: CASSVALGANVLTF. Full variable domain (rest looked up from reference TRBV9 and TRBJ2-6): DSGVTQTPKHLITATGQRVTLRCSPRSGDLSVYWYQQSLDQGLQFLIQYYNGEERAKGNILERFSAQQFPDLHSELNLSSLELGDSALYFCASSVALGANVLTFGAGSRLTVL.

The CDR3 DNA reads TGTGCCAGCTTATCAGGACTAGTTTCCTACAATGAGCAGTTCTTC. Protein: CASLSGLVSYNEQFF. V is TRBV18 and J is TRBJ2-1; 7 positions match TRBD2. Germline V gene lookup returns CDR1 KGHSH and CDR2 LQKENI. This CDR3 is 15 amino acids long. After removal of 7 bases from V and 1 base from J, the junction contained 7 bases not matched to a gene. Looking up the rest from reference TRBV18 and TRBJ2-1 gives the full variable domain: NAGVMQNPRHLVRRRGQEARLRCSPMKGHSHVYWYRQLPEEGLKFMVYLQKENIIDESGMPKERFSAEFPKEGPSILRIQQVVRGDSAAYFCASLSGLVSYNEQFFGPGTRLTVL.

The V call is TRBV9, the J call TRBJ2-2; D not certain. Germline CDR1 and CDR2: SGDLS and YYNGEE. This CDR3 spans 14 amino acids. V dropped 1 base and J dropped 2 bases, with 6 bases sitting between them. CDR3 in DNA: TGTGCCAGCAGCGTACACGACAACACCGGGGAGCTGTTTTTT. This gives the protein CASSVHDNTGELFF.

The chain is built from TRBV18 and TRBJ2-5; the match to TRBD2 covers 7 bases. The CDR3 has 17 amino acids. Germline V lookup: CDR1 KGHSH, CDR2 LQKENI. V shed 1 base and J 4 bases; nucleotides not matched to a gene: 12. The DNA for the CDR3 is TGTGCCAGCTCACCACTAGCGGGTCCAACCGGGGGAGAGACCCAGTACTTC. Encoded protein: CASSPLAGPTGGETQYF.

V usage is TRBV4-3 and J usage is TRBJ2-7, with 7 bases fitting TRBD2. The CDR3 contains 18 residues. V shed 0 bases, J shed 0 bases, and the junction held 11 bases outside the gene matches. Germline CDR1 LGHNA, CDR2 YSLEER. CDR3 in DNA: TGCGCCAGCAGCCAAGAGGGAGGGACGGCACGCCGCTCCTACGAGCAGTACTTC. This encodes CASSQEGGTARRSYEQYF.

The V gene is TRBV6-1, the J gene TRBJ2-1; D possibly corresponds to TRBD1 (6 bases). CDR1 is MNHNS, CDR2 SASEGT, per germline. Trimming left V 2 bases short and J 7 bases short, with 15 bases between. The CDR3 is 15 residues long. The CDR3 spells CASSENRVTSNEQFF. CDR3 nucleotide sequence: TGTGCCAGCAGTGAAAACAGGGTTACCTCAAATGAGCAGTTCTTC.

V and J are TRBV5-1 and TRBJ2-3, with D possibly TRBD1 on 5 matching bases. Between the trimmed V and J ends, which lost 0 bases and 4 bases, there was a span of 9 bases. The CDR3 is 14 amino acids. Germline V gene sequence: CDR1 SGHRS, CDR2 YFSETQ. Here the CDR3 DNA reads TGCGCCAGCAGCTTGGACAGGCATTCAGATACGCAGTATTTT. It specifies CASSLDRHSDTQYF.

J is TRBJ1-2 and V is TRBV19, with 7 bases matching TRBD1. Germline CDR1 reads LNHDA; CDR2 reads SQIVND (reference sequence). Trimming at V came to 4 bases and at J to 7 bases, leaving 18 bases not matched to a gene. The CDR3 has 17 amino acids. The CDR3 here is CASSNYASGQVGSGYTF. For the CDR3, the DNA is TGTGCCAGTAGTAATTACGCCTCCGGACAGGTTGGGAGTGGCTACACCTTC. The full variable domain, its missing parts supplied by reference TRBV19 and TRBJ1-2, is DGGITQSPKYLFRKEGQNVTLSCEQNLNHDAMYWYRQDPGQGLRLIYYSQIVNDFQKGDIAEGYSVSREKKESFPLTVTSAQKNPTAFYLCASSNYASGQVGSGYTFGSGTRLTVV.

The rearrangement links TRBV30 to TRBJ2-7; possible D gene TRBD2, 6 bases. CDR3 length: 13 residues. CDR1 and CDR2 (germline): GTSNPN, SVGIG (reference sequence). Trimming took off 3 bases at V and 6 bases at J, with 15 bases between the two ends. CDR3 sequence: CAWSQRNGGEQYF. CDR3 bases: TGTGCCTGGAGCCAAAGGAACGGGGGCGAGCAGTACTTC.

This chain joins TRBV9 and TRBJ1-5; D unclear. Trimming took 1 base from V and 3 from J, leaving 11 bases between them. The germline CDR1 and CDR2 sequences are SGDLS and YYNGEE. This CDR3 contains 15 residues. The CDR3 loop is CASSVFGENNQPQHF. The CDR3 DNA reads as TGTGCCAGCAGCGTATTTGGGGAAAACAATCAGCCCCAGCATTTT.

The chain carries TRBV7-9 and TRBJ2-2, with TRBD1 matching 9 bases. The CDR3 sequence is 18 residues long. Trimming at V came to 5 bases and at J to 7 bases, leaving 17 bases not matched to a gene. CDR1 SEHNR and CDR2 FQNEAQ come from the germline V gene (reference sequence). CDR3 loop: CASSKTAGTGTYGGELFF. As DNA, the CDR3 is TGTGCCAGCAGCAAGACCGCCGGGACAGGGACTTATGGCGGGGAGCTGTTTTTT.

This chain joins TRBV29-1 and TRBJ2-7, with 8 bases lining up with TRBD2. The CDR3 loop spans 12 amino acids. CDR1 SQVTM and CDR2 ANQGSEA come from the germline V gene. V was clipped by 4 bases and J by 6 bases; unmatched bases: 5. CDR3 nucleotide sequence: TGCAGCGTTGGGGCGGGAGGAGGCGAGCAGTACTTC. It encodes CSVGAGGGEQYF.

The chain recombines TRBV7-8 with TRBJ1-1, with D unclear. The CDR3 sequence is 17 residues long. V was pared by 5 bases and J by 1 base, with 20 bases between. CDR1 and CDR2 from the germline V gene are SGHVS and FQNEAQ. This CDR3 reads CASSLPVFGAKNTEAFF. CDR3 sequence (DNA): TGTGCCAGCAGCCTGCCTGTTTTCGGAGCCAAGAACACTGAAGCTTTCTTT. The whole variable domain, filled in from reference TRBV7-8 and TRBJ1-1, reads GAGVSQSPRYKVAKRGQDVALRCDPISGHVSLFWYQQALGQGPEFLTYFQNEAQLDKSGLPSDRFFAERPEGSVSTLKIQRTQQEDSAVYLCASSLPVFGAKNTEAFFGQGTRLTVV.

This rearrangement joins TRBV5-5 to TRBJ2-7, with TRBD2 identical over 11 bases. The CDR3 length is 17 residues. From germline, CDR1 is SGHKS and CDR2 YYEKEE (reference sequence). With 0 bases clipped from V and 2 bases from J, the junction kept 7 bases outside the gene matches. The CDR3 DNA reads TGTGCCAGCAGCTTGGCCCTAGCGGGAGGAGGCCCCTACGAGCAGTACTTC. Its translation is CASSLALAGGGPYEQYF. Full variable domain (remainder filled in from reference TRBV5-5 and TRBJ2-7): DAGVTQSPTHLIKTRGQQVTLRCSPISGHKSVSWYQQVLGQGPQFIFQYYEKEERGRGNFPDRFSARQFPNYSSELNVNALLLGDSALYLCASSLALAGGGPYEQYFGPGTRLTVT.

The CDR3 region is CASTIGKGRGLRGYTF. CDR3 nucleotide sequence: TGTGCCAGTACCATCGGAAAGGGACGGGGATTGCGAGGCTACACCTTC. The chain links TRBV19 to TRBJ1-2; TRBD1 is a possible D gene (5 bases). Trimming pared 7 bases from V and 8 bases from J, leaving 26 bases between. This CDR3 has 16 residues. From germline, CDR1 is LNHDA and CDR2 SQIVND (reference sequence).

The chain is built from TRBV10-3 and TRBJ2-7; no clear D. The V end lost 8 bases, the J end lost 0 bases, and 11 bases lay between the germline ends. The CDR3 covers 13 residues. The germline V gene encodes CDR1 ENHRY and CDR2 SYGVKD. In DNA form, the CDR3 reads TGTGCCATCCAGCACTCCACCTCCTACGAGCAGTACTTC. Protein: CAIQHSTSYEQYF.

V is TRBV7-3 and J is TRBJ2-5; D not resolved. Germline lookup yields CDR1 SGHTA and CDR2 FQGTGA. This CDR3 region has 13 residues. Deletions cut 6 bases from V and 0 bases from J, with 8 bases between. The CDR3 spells CASSWYYQETQYF. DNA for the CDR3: TGTGCCAGCAGTTGGTATTACCAAGAGACCCAGTACTTC.

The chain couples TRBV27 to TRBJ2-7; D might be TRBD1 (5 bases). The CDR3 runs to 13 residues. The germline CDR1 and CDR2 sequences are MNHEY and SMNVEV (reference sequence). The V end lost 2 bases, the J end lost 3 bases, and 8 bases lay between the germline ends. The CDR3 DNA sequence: TGTGCCAGCAGTTTAAGAAGGGGCTACGAGCAGTACTTC. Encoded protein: CASSLRRGYEQYF.

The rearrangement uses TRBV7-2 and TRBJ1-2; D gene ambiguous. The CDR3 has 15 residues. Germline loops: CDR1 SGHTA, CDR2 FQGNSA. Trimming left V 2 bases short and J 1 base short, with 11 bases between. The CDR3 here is CASSLLQSINYGYTF. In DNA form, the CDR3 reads TGTGCCAGCAGCTTACTACAGTCGATTAACTATGGCTACACCTTC. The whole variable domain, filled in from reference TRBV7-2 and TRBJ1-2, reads GAGVSQSPSNKVTEKGKDVELRCDPISGHTALYWYRQSLGQGLEFLIYFQGNSAPDKSGLPSDRFSAERTGGSVSTLTIQRTQQEDSAVYLCASSLLQSINYGYTFGSGTRLTVV.

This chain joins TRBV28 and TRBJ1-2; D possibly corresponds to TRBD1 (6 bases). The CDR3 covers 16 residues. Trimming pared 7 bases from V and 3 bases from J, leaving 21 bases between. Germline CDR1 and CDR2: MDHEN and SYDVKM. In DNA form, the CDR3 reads TGTGCCAGCAATTTTCGGACAGCTACATTTGACTATGGCTACACCTTC. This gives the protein CASNFRTATFDYGYTF.

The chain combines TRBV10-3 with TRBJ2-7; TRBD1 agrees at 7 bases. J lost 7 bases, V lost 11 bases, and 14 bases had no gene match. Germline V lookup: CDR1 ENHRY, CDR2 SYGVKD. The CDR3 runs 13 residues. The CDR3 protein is CAATQGIGREQYF. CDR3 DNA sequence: TGTGCCGCCACACAGGGGATAGGTAGGGAGCAGTACTTC.

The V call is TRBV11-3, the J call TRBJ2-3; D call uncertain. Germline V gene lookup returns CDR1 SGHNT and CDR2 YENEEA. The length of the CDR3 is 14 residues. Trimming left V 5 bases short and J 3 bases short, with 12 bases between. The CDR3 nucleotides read TGTGCCAGCAGCGTCTTATCATGGACAGATACGCAGTATTTT. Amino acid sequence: CASSVLSWTDTQYF.

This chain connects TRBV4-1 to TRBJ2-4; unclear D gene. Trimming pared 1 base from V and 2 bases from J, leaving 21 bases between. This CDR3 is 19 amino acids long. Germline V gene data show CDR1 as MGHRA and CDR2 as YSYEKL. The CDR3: CASSQGFSGEAGPKNIQYF. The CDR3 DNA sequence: TGCGCCAGCAGCCAAGGCTTCTCAGGTGAGGCCGGGCCCAAAAACATTCAGTACTTC.

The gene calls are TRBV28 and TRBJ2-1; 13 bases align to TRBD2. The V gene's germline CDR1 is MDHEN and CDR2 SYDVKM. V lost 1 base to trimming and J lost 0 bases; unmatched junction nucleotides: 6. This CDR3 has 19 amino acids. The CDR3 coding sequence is TGTGCCAGCAGTTTATTGGGACTAGCGGGGACCGACTCCTACAATGAGCAGTTCTTC. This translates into CASSLLGLAGTDSYNEQFF.

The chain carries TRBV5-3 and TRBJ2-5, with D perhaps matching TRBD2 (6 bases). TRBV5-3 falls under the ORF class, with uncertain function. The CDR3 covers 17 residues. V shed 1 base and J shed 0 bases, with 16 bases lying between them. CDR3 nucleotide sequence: TGTGCCAGAAGCTTGCTTCCGGGACTCCAGTACCAAGAGACCCAGTACTTC. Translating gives CARSLLPGLQYQETQYF.

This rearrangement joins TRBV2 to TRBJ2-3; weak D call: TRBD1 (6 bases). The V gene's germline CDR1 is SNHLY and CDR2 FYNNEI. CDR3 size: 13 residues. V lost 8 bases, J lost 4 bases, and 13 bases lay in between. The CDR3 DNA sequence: TGTGCCAGCCGGGACATATTCCCAGATACGCAGTATTTT. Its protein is CASRDIFPDTQYF.

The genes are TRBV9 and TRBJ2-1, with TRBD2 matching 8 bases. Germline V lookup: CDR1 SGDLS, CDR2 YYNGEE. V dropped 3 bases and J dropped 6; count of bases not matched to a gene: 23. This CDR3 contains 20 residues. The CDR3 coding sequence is TGTGCCAGCAGCGCCACCCCCAGCGGGAGTAATACGGGCAGTGTCAATGAGCAGTTCTTC. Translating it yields CASSATPSGSNTGSVNEQFF.